The sequence of this T cell receptor (beta chain) was determined in a study of T cell responses to AZD1222 COVID-19 vaccine. Findings and caveats of the study: No repertoire was sampled before or during the peak T cell response, only after it. At baseline, seropositivity was found in only a handful of AZD1222 recipients. Donors were mostly white British, more females; clonal diversity possibly underestimated. Spike-spanning, vaccine-associated CD4 TCRs were dominant at 160-218 and 743-854.

Notes on this clone: Its antigen is not known.

Generated by immunoSEQ multiplex PCR, the TCRdb table keeps only in-frame clones and is missing some. Here the sample spans over 150,000 clones, 85% to 95% being singletons. V lost 6 bases to trimming and J lost 6 bases; unmatched junction nucleotides: 5. CDR3 size: 12 residues. Germline CDR1 and CDR2: SQVTM and ANQGSEA. The chain couples TRBV29-1 to TRBJ2-7; 10 positions match TRBD1. Sequencing used peripheral blood, obtained 28 days after the second AZD1222 dose. The TCR sequence derives from an adult who received the AZD1222 COVID-19 vaccine. CDR3 nucleotide sequence: TGCAGCGTGGGACAGGGGATAGTCGAGCAGTACTTC. Translation gives CSVGQGIVEQYF.